The 19 T cell receptor beta chains below all came from one sample that was sequenced in a study of cytomegalovirus exposure and HLA in healthy donors. Assay used: immunoSEQ multiplex PCR; TCRdb lists only in-frame clones, some missing. The sample carries about 330,000 clones, roughly nine tenths recorded once. The material sequenced was PBMCs. The receptors originated from a woman aged 25 to 39 in good health and CMV-seropositive.

V gene TRBV6-1 combines with J gene TRBJ2-1; possibly TRBD1 for D (8 bases). Germline V gives CDR1 MNHNS, CDR2 SASEGT. The ends were cut back, 8 bases at V and 0 bases at J, with 14 bases in the middle. The CDR3 loop spans 15 amino acids. The DNA of the CDR3 is TGTGCCAGCGGGGGGGACAGGCTCTCCTACAATGAGCAGTTCTTC. This codes for CASGGDRLSYNEQFF.

The chain carries TRBV30 and TRBJ1-4; D may be TRBD1 (6 bases). This CDR3 has 14 amino acids. CDR1 and CDR2 (germline): GTSNPN, SVGIG (reference sequence). Trimming shortened V by 1 base and J by 0 bases, and 6 bases separated the two germline ends. This chain's CDR3 is CAWSEGATNEKLFF. DNA for the CDR3: TGTGCCTGGAGTGAGGGGGCAACTAATGAAAAACTGTTTTTT.

This chain uses TRBV29-1 with TRBJ2-7, with 7 bases lining up with TRBD1. V lost 0 bases to trimming and J lost 2 bases; unmatched junction nucleotides: 4. The CDR3 length is 14 residues. Germline V gene sequence: CDR1 SQVTM, CDR2 ANQGSEA. The CDR3 loop reads CSVEEGQKTYEQYF. The CDR3 DNA sequence: TGCAGCGTTGAAGAGGGACAGAAGACCTACGAGCAGTACTTC.

The rearrangement uses TRBV13 and TRBJ2-7; D gene unclear. The CDR3 sequence is 12 residues long. Germline lookup yields CDR1 PRHDT and CDR2 FYEKMQ (reference sequence). With 5 bases removed from V and 5 bases from J, the gap between germline ends came to 10 bases. CDR3 region: CASSPARNEQYF. CDR3 coding DNA: TGTGCCAGCAGCCCTGCGAGGAACGAGCAGTACTTC. Supplemented by reference TRBV13 and TRBJ2-7, the full variable domain reads AAGVIQSPRHLIKEKRETATLKCYPIPRHDTVYWYQQGPGQDPQFLISFYEKMQSDKGSIPDRFSAQQFSDYHSELNMSSLELGDSALYFCASSPARNEQYFGPGTRLTVT.

About this clone itself: Other DNA sequences in this sample translate to the same CDR3. CDR3 coding DNA: TGTGCCAGCAGCTTAGGAAGGTCCTACGAGCAGTACTTC. It yields the protein CASSLGRSYEQYF. V gene TRBV13 combines with J gene TRBJ2-7, with D unclear. The CDR3 has 13 residues. CDR1 is PRHDT and CDR2 is FYEKMQ in the germline V gene (reference sequence). The V end lost 0 bases, the J end lost 1 base, and 4 bases lay between the germline ends.

For this clone: One end of the junction is discordant with germline, which a read error may explain. CDR3 nucleotide sequence: TGTGCCAGCAGTCTCTCGGGACTAGCCCTGGAGGTGTGCTTC. Amino acid sequence: CASSLSGLALEVCF. The chain has TRBV27 and TRBJ2-7, with TRBD2 matching 9 bases. From germline, CDR1 is MNHEY and CDR2 SMNVEV (reference sequence). The CDR3 runs to 14 residues.

The genes are TRBV27 and TRBJ1-1; TRBD1 agrees at 9 bases. Germline trimming cut 0 bases from V and 4 bases from J; bases unmatched to any gene: 9. From germline, CDR1 is MNHEY and CDR2 SMNVEV (reference sequence). The CDR3 runs to 17 residues. CDR3 nucleotides: TGTGCCAGCAGTTTATCTCCATTACCGACAGGGGGCACTGAAGCTTTCTTT. Encoded protein: CASSLSPLPTGGTEAFF.

The table lists this clone with a few counts. J is TRBJ2-1 and V is TRBV28; no definite D call. V was cut by 3 bases and J by 6 bases, with 0 bases left in between. CDR1 and CDR2 (germline): MDHEN, SYDVKM. This CDR3 spans 10 amino acids. The CDR3: CASSFNEQFF. CDR3 nucleotides: TGTGCCAGCAGTTTCAATGAGCAGTTCTTC.

J is TRBJ1-2 and V is TRBV4-3; 8 nucleotides match TRBD1. This CDR3 spans 16 amino acids. Germline lookup yields CDR1 LGHNA and CDR2 YSLEER. The V and J ends lost 0 bases and 5 bases, in that order; junction bases with no gene match: 8. CDR3 coding DNA: TGCGCCAGCAGCCAAGATCAAGGTACAGGGGGGTATGGCTACACCTTC. It translates to CASSQDQGTGGYGYTF.

The rearrangement links TRBV28 to TRBJ1-4; TRBD1 aligns across 7 bases. Germline lookup yields CDR1 MDHEN and CDR2 SYDVKM. J was trimmed by 7 bases and V by 1 base; bases with no gene match: 3. The CDR3 has 14 residues. DNA of the CDR3: TGTGCCAGCAGTTTATATCAGGGGGGTGAAAAACTGTTTTTT. This sequence encodes CASSLYQGGEKLFF.

The genes are TRBV27 and TRBJ2-7; 8 bases match TRBD1. The germline V gene has CDR1 MNHEY and CDR2 SMNVEV (reference sequence). J was trimmed by 9 bases and V by 2 bases; bases with no gene match: 9. The CDR3 loop spans 14 amino acids. The DNA for the CDR3 is TGTGCCAGCAGTTTAGGAAGGACAGGGAATCCGCAGTACTTC. It yields the protein CASSLGRTGNPQYF.

The chain couples TRBV9 to TRBJ2-1; D gene ambiguous. CDR1 is SGDLS and CDR2 is YYNGEE in the germline V gene. The CDR3 consists of 14 residues. V was pared by 4 bases and J by 9 bases, with 17 bases between. The CDR3 sequence is CASSPVALGVEQFF. The CDR3 nucleotides read TGTGCCAGCAGCCCCGTCGCGCTAGGCGTTGAGCAGTTCTTC.

The rearrangement uses TRBV6-5 and TRBJ2-7; D possibly corresponds to TRBD2 (5 bases). Germline assignment: CDR1 MNHEY and CDR2 SVGAGI. CDR3 length: 14 amino acids. Trimming shortened V by 6 bases and J by 3 bases, and 15 bases separated the two germline ends. CDR3 residues: CASRRVGRDYEQYF. The CDR3 region has the DNA TGTGCCAGCAGGCGTGTGGGCCGGGACTACGAGCAGTACTTC.

The V gene is TRBV7-9, the J gene TRBJ2-7, with 12 positions matching TRBD2. V gave up 5 bases and J gave up 0 bases; unmatched junction bases: 8. The CDR3 is made up of 17 amino acids. Germline V gene data show CDR1 as SEHNR and CDR2 as FQNEAQ (reference sequence). The CDR3 here is CASSRTSGGPTSYEQYF. The CDR3 bases are TGTGCCAGCAGCCGCACTAGCGGGGGGCCCACCTCCTACGAGCAGTACTTC. The full variable domain, with the rest looked up from reference TRBV7-9 and TRBJ2-7, is DTGVSQNPRHKITKRGQNVTFRCDPISEHNRLYWYRQTLGQGPEFLTYFQNEAQLEKSRLLSDRFSAERPKGSFSTLEIQRTEQGDSAMYLCASSRTSGGPTSYEQYFGPGTRLTVT.

The rearrangement links TRBV9 to TRBJ1-1; D is ambiguous. V shed 4 bases and J shed 5 bases, with 6 bases lying between them. This CDR3 region has 11 residues. Germline CDR1 reads SGDLS; CDR2 reads YYNGEE. The CDR3 is CASSPATEAFF. CDR3 DNA: TGTGCCAGCAGCCCTGCGACTGAAGCTTTCTTT.

This chain's CDR3 is CASTISETLDTEAFF. The CDR3 DNA reads TGTGCCAGCACGATATCAGAGACGCTGGACACTGAAGCTTTCTTT. The rearrangement uses TRBV6-1 and TRBJ1-1; D is undetermined. V was trimmed by 7 bases and J by 3 bases, leaving 18 bases between them. CDR1 MNHNS and CDR2 SASEGT come from the germline V gene. The CDR3 contains 15 residues.

The chain recombines TRBV27 with TRBJ2-5, with 10 bases aligning to TRBD2. The CDR3 loop spans 18 amino acids. From germline, CDR1 is MNHEY and CDR2 SMNVEV (reference sequence). The J segment lost 5 bases and the V segment lost 6 bases, leaving 18 bases of the junction unmatched. The CDR3 DNA reads as TGTGCCAGCAGACCTTATTTAGCGGGGGGCGTTGGTTTGGAGACCCAGTACTTC. It specifies CASRPYLAGGVGLETQYF.

V usage is TRBV5-1 and J usage is TRBJ2-7; tentative D call: TRBD1 (5 bases). The CDR3 sequence is 14 residues long. V lost 0 bases and J lost 6, with 13 bases in between. Germline V CDR1 and CDR2: SGHRS, YFSETQ. CDR3 sequence: CASSLASGNPEQYF. CDR3 nucleotides: TGCGCCAGCAGCTTGGCGTCAGGGAATCCCGAGCAGTACTTC.

The CDR3 DNA is TGTGCCAGCAGCGGGACAGCTAACACTGAAGCTTTCTTT. Amino acid sequence: CASSGTANTEAFF. This chain uses TRBV6-6 with TRBJ1-1; 7 positions agree with TRBD1. Germline values: CDR1 MNHNY, CDR2 SVGAGI (reference sequence). CDR3 size: 13 residues. V trimming: 6 bases; J trimming: 2 bases; junction bases outside the gene matches: 3.